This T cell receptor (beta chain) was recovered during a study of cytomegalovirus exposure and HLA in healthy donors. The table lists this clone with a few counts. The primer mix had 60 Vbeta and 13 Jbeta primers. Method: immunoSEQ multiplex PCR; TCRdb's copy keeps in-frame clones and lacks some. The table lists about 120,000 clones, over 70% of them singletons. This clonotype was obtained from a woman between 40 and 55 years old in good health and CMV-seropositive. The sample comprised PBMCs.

The CDR3 DNA reads TGTGCCAGCAGAAACAGGATCCAAAGCAATCAGCCCCAGCATTTT. This gives the protein CASRNRIQSNQPQHF. J is TRBJ1-5 and V is TRBV2, with D possibly being TRBD1 (5 bases). The CDR3 loop spans 15 amino acids. Germline values: CDR1 SNHLY, CDR2 FYNNEI. V was cut by 6 bases and J by 1 base, with 13 bases left in between.